Below, one TCR beta chain is given with its context. Its antigen is unknown. The input lacks base qualities; no much larger clone sits a single base away. As encoded in the germline V gene, CDR1 is MDHEN while CDR2 is SYDVKM. Between the V and J ends, shortened by 6 bases and 4 bases respectively, the junction contains 19 bases. From cysteine to phenylalanine, the CDR3 is 16 amino acids long. Solely the CDR3 DNA is kept, with 48 bases framed from the first base. The immunoSEQ multiplex PCR, with forward primers for 54 TRBV segments and reverse primers for 13 TRBJ segments, was used to amplify TCRB CDR3 regions. Pre-culture CD4+ samples were sequenced at deep resolution, targeting under 250,000 T cell genomes. Sequencing of amplicons was performed on an Illumina HiSeq System, and 87 bp reads covering the CDR3 were generated. Under the source paper's analysis protocol: Correction for PCR and sequencing errors was applied to reads, and CDR3 regions were defined through alignment to IMGT reference sequences. Synthetic template pools were used to estimate the numbers of templates and unique rearrangements. Clonality was computed by subtracting Pielou's evenness from 1. The Daley-Smith estimator was used to estimate richness. Morisita's index was used to measure repertoire overlap. Clones present in cultured samples but not detected in the pre-culture repertoire of the same donor were defined as low-abundance clones. Entries here come from immuneACCESS through TCRdb and include only in-frame sequences with V and J called. Some clones fail to appear in such tables; in the studies checked, an unresolved V gene covers under half of the shortfall, and the cause of the remainder is unknown. The V and J calls and the clone size are those of that table, but D and trimming were determined from the DNA. The table for this sample lists over 100,000 clones; more than 85% of them were counted only once. Of the sample, around 0.3% falls within the top ten clones.

This entry is derived from a study of T cell repertoires and HLA-DP antigens (dated by TCRdb to the late 2010s). A note on the overall study: An in vitro model of CD4+ T cell alloreactivity against allogeneic HLA-DP presented by transduced HeLa cells was used in the study. Compared with self, one alloantigen differed at one amino acid in the peptide-binding groove and the other differed at ten, modelling structurally similar versus dissimilar alloantigens. The three donors were two male and one female, with ages ranging from the 18-to-29 to the 60-to-69 age band. Average DNA input was approximately 200 ng for sorted CD137+CD4+ samples, compared with 1,200 ng for pre-culture CD4+ samples. Results the study describes overall, beyond this receptor: Limitations included only a few donors, a non-physiological HeLa antigen-presenting system, and the use of total CD4+ responder cells. Sorted CD137+ cells showed similar clonality against both alloantigens (approximately 0.36), much higher than the clonality of pre-culture samples (roughly 0.04). Separate analysis of naive and memory CD4+ repertoires was not performed. An average cumulative frequency of roughly 39% against one allele and 50.6% against the other was found for clones undetected before culture.

Untouched CD4+ T cells were isolated from Ficoll-separated PBMC by magnetic bead negative selection, reaching an average purity of around 98%. Magnetic beads were used to isolate untouched CD4+ T cells from Ficoll-separated PBMC, giving about 97.7% purity with negligible CD8+ contamination. Donors were three healthy blood donors whose buffy coats supplied peripheral blood mononuclear cells. Each of the three donors was CMV seronegative. The DNeasy Blood & Tissue Kit was used to extract genomic DNA. Genomic DNA from sorted CD137+CD4+ cells and from pre-culture CD4+ baseline samples of each subject was subjected to TCRB sequencing.

Sequencing was carried out using CD4+ T cells from PBMCs. This clonotype originated in a woman between 18 and 30 years old in good health and CMV-seronegative. The chain uses TRBV28 and TRBJ1-3; the D gene assignment is ambiguous. CDR3 loop: CASSPASMDLGNTIYF. The DNA is TGTGCCAGCAGCCCCGCCTCGATGGATTTGGGAAACACCATATATTTT. Here the CDR3 is joined to the reference TRBV28 and TRBJ1-3 genes, and the full variable domain is: DVKVTQSSRYLVKRTGEKVFLECVQDMDHENMFWYRQDPGLGLRLIYFSYDVKMKEKGDIPEGYSVSREKKERFSLILESASTNQTSMYLCASSPASMDLGNTIYFGEGSWLTVV.